This T cell receptor (beta chain) was captured in a study of blood T cell repertoires in COVID-19. Study context: The United States, Italy and Spain supplied acute and convalescent COVID-19 samples. Nucleic acid was either cDNA or gDNA, and it came from T cells, B-cell-depleted T cells, or PBMCs.

In the study's own analysis: Reference gene primer amplification in the assay estimated nucleated cell counts. Method: immunoSEQ multiplex PCR; TCRdb's copy keeps in-frame clones and lacks some. The V and J calls and clone size come from that table; D and trimming were worked out from the DNA. Of 100,000 to 120,000 clones in the sample, around four fifths are singletons; the top ten hold 15% to 20%. A single count supports this clone. The sample was peripheral blood. The receptor was derived from a woman in her fifties or sixties with acute or convalescent COVID-19.

CDR3 loop: CASSDGQGRNEQYF. The DNA of the CDR3 is TGTGCCAGCAGTGACGGACAGGGAAGGAACGAGCAGTACTTC. V is TRBV2 and J is TRBJ2-7, with 8 bases identical to TRBD1. The CDR3 covers 14 residues. Trimming at V came to 3 bases and at J to 5 bases, leaving 6 bases not matched to a gene. Germline-derived CDR1 and CDR2 are SNHLY and FYNNEI.